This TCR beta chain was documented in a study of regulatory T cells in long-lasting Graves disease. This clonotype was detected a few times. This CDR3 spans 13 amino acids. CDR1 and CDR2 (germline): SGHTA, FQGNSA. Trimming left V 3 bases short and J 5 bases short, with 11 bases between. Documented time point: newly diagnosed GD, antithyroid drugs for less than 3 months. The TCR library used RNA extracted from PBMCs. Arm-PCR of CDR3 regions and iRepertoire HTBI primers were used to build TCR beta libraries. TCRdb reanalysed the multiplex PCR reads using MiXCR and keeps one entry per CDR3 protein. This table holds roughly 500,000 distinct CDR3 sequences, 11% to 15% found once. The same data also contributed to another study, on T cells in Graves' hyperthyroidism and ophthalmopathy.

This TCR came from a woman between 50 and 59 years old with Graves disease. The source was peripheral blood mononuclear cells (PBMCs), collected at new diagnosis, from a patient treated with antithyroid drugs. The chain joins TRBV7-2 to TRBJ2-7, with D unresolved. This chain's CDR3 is CASSFSKYHEQYF. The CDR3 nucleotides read TGTGCCAGCAGCTTTAGTAAATACCACGAGCAGTACTTC.